These T cell receptor beta chains were read from a single sample in a study of blood T cell repertoires in COVID-19. The repertoire was sequenced with immunoSEQ multiplex PCR; TCRdb's copy has only in-frame clones and lacks some. The sample has around 300,000 clones, 75% to 90% seen once. Sequences were obtained from PBMCs or T cells enriched from blood (not recorded which). The receptors were sampled from a man aged 30-40 years who had recovered from COVID-19. CDR3s include the opening cysteine and the closing phenylalanine or tryptophan. A D gene is named only where the DNA matches it firmly. Expanded clones get a size class; other rows say once, few or many, or leave the size out.

abundance	v_gene	d_gene	j_gene	CDR3aa	CDR3nt
.	TRBV7-8	TRBD1	TRBJ2-5	CASRDRQGARPETQYF	TGTGCCAGCAGGGACCGACAGGGGGCGAGACCAGAGACCCAGTACTTC
.	TRBV15	.	TRBJ1-1	CATSGGPVTEAFF	TGTGCCACCAGCGGAGGGCCAGTAACTGAAGCTTTCTTT
.	TRBV28	TRBD1	TRBJ2-4	CASNPTGTALAKNIQYF	TGTGCCAGCAATCCAACCGGGACAGCCCTAGCCAAAAACATTCAGTACTTC
.	TRBV25-1	TRBD1	TRBJ1-4	CASSKTGGIGEKLFF	TGTGCCAGCAGTAAAACAGGGGGAATTGGGGAAAAACTGTTTTTT
.	TRBV9	TRBD2	TRBJ2-1	CASSVDPLAAEQFF	TGTGCCAGCAGCGTAGATCCCCTAGCGGCCGAGCAGTTCTTC
.	TRBV5-1	.	TRBJ1-1	CASTGGRKDTEAFF	TGCGCCAGCACCGGGGGGCGCAAGGACACTGAAGCTTTCTTT
.	TRBV4-1	.	TRBJ2-7	CASSQGLSTYEQYF	TGCGCCAGCAGCCAGGGACTGAGTACCTACGAGCAGTACTTC
.	TRBV19	.	TRBJ2-1	CASSIRDEQFF	TGTGCCAGTAGTATACGGGATGAGCAGTTCTTC
.	TRBV11-2	.	TRBJ1-1	CASRSPGARRNTEAFF	TGTGCCAGCAGATCCCCAGGGGCCCGGCGGAACACTGAAGCTTTCTTT
.	TRBV5-5	.	TRBJ2-2	CASSFSANTGELFF	TGTGCCAGCAGCTTCAGTGCTAACACCGGGGAGCTGTTTTTT
.	TRBV27	.	TRBJ1-5	CASSFLGGQPQHF	TGTGCCAGCAGTTTTTTAGGGGGTCAGCCCCAGCATTTT
.	TRBV5-6	TRBD1	TRBJ1-6	CASSTSGQAHVSPLHF	TGTGCCAGCAGCACATCCGGACAGGCCCATGTTTCACCCCTCCACTTT
.	TRBV11-2	.	TRBJ2-1	CASSLDRGRANEQFF	TGTGCCAGCAGCTTAGATCGGGGTAGGGCGAATGAGCAGTTCTTC
.	TRBV4-2	TRBD2	TRBJ2-5	CASSQGPGLGKETQYF	TGTGCCAGCAGCCAAGGACCAGGACTAGGAAAGGAGACCCAGTACTTC
.	TRBV5-1	TRBD1	TRBJ2-5	CASSPRQGLRETQYF	TGCGCCAGCAGCCCGCGACAGGGCCTTAGGGAGACCCAGTACTTC
.	TRBV3-1/TRBV3-2	TRBD1	TRBJ1-4	CASSPTGVGATNEKLFF	TGTGCCAGCAGCCCGACAGGGGTCGGCGCAACTAATGAAAAACTGTTTTTT
.	TRBV18	TRBD1	TRBJ2-3	CASSPLQGTDTQYF	TGTGCCAGCTCACCATTACAGGGGACAGATACGCAGTATTTT
.	TRBV25-1	.	TRBJ2-7	CASSGTLFYEQYF	TGTGCCAGCAGCGGGACATTGTTCTACGAGCAGTACTTC
few	TRBV5-1	TRBD2	TRBJ2-7	CASSWGLAGALSYEQYF	TGCGCCAGCAGCTGGGGACTAGCGGGGGCCCTCTCCTACGAGCAGTACTTC
.	TRBV24-1	TRBD2	TRBJ2-7	CATSDSGLAGEQYF	TGTGCCACCAGTGACAGCGGACTAGCGGGCGAGCAGTACTTC
.	TRBV7-8	.	TRBJ2-5	CASPDPLAPFETQYF	TGTGCCAGCCCAGATCCACTAGCTCCGTTTGAGACCCAGTACTTC